This TCR beta chain was obtained from a study of graft-versus-host responses after intestinal transplantation. Study details: Uniformly, recipients were administered anti-thymocyte globulin induction with subsequent tacrolimus and steroids for two to three years. Study observations and caveats: Recipient marrow held GvH clones, some first seen in ileum or blood.

TCRdb's copy holds only in-frame clones and misses some; the assay was immunoSEQ multiplex PCR. The sample yields 100,000 or so clones, roughly nine tenths seen once. The V and J ends lost 3 bases and 7 bases, in that order; junction bases with no gene match: 11. The germline CDR1 and CDR2 sequences are SGHNT and YYREEE (reference sequence). The CDR3 totals 16 residues. As to this clone: Its antigen is as yet unknown.

The sample here was unstimulated CD4+ T cells sorted from spleen or lymph node cells, taken before intestinal transplant. The rearrangement links TRBV5-4 to TRBJ2-1; TRBD2 matches at 9 bases. The sequence was collected from a human donor who received an intestinal transplant. CDR3 coding DNA: TGTGCCAGCAGCTCCCCGTCTAGCGGGATTATGAATGAGCAGTTCTTC. Translation: CASSSPSSGIMNEQFF.